This entry concerns a single T cell receptor beta chain. These data are taken from a study of blood T cell repertoires in COVID-19. Overall study context: Specimens from acute and convalescent COVID-19 originated in the United States, Italy and Spain. PBMCs, B-cell-depleted T cells, or T cells were the source of the cDNA or gDNA that made up the material.

Under the authors' procedure: Amplification from reference gene primers served as the basis for estimated nucleated cell counts. TCRdb keeps only in-frame clones here, not all; method: immunoSEQ multiplex PCR. Clone size and V and J calls were adopted from that table, with D and trimming inferred from the DNA. The sample has roughly 60,000 clones; roughly 83% are singletons. Recruited during active infection, patients (from Seattle) were subsequently followed longitudinally. V gave up 5 bases and J gave up 2 bases, with 10 bases separating them. Germline values: CDR1 SNHLY, CDR2 FYNNEI. This CDR3 comprises 13 residues.

This sequence originates from a man aged 25-45 years with COVID-19, enrolled during active disease. The specimen sequenced was peripheral blood. The chain recombines TRBV2 with TRBJ2-7; D perhaps matches TRBD2 (5 bases). DNA for the CDR3: TGTGCCAGCAGTCCCGACGGGGCCTACGAGCAGTACTTC. Translating gives CASSPDGAYEQYF.